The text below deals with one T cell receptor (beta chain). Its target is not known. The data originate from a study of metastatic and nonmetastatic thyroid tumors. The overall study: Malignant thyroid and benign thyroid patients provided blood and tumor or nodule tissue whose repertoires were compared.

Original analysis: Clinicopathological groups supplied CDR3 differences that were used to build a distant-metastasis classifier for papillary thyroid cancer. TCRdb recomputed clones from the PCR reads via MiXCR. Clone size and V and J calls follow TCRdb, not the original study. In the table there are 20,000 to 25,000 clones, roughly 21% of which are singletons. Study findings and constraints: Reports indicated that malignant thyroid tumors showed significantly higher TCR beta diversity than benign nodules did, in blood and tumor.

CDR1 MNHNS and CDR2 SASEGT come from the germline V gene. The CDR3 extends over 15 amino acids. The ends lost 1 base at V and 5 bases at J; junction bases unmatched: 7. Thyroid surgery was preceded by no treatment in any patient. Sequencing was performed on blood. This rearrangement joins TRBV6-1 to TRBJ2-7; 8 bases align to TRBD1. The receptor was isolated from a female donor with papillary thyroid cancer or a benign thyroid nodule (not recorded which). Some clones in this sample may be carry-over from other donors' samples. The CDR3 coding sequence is TGTGCCAGCAGTGAAGTGGGGACAGGCTACCACGAGCAGTACTTC. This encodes CASSEVGTGYHEQYF.